Shown below are 9 T cell receptor beta chains from a single sample sequenced in a study of blood T cells in healthy people across ages (dated by TCRdb to 2013 to 2016). Preparation of the library involved 5' RACE. Sequencer: Illumina HiSeq 2500. A second PCR of roughly 7 to 11 cycles was performed with a sample-barcoded 5' primer and a J-beta primer mix. TCRdb ran its own pipeline on the public reads, namely fastp trimming at Q25 and MiXCR clone calling, and kept in-frame beta chains. Rows are combined by CDR3 protein, so each entry shows the most common genes and DNA. Recorded for this sample are about 510,000 distinct CDR3 sequences; about 26% of them occurred a single time. Of the sample, roughly 3.5% is held by the ten largest clones. This same sample was also part of a study on T cells of mothers and their children.

The sequenced sample was blood. All receptors derive from a boy aged 2 to 10 in good health.

There are a few counts of this clonotype. The rearrangement joins TRBV7-6 to TRBJ2-3, with D maybe TRBD2 (5 bases). CDR3 size: 17 residues. From germline, CDR1 is SGHVS and CDR2 FNYEAQ. V was clipped by 5 bases and J by 0 bases, with 18 bases between them. CDR3 sequence: CASSVLPTRTSTDTQYF. In DNA, the CDR3 is TGTGCCAGCAGCGTTCTCCCGACCAGGACTAGCACAGATACGCAGTATTTT.

This clonotype was counted a few times. The chain has TRBV7-9 and TRBJ1-2; 9 bases are a match to TRBD1. The CDR3 is made up of 15 amino acids. In germline, CDR1 is SEHNR, CDR2 FQNEAQ (reference sequence). With 0 bases clipped from V and 8 bases from J, the junction kept 7 bases outside the gene matches. This CDR3 reads CASSLALWDRDGYTF. CDR3 nucleotides: TGTGCCAGCAGCTTAGCGTTGTGGGACAGGGACGGCTACACCTTC.

This sequence joins TRBV10-3 and TRBJ2-7; TRBD2 agrees at 10 bases. The V gene's germline CDR1 is ENHRY and CDR2 SYGVKD. V trimming: 11 bases; J trimming: 6 bases; junction bases outside the gene matches: 16. The CDR3 loop spans 15 amino acids. CDR3 loop: CAVGPKLAGDGEQYF. The CDR3 coding sequence is TGTGCCGTAGGGCCAAAGCTAGCGGGAGACGGCGAGCAGTACTTC.

This clonotype was counted between two and nine times. The chain couples TRBV2 to TRBJ2-7; D may be TRBD1 (6 bases). The V gene lost 7 bases and the J gene lost 2 bases, with 12 bases spanning the gap. Per the germline V gene, CDR1 is SNHLY and CDR2 is FYNNEI. CDR3 size: 13 residues. The CDR3 here is CASTSDRPYEQYF. The CDR3, as DNA: TGTGCCAGCACTTCCGACAGGCCCTACGAGCAGTACTTC.

This clonotype has just a few counts. The chain combines TRBV20-1 with TRBJ1-1, with D unresolved. Germline V gene data show CDR1 as DFQATT and CDR2 as SNEGSKA (reference sequence). This CDR3 is 15 amino acids long. V was pared by 5 bases and J by 5 bases, with 21 bases between. Written as DNA, the CDR3 is TGCAGTGCTGGGCAACGAAGGAGTGGGAGAACTGAAGCTTTCTTT. Translated, it gives CSAGQRRSGRTEAFF.

This clonotype was recorded a few times. The CDR3 DNA reads TGTGCCAGCAGTGACCAATTCCGCATAAACCAAGAGACCCAGTACTTC. As protein: CASSDQFRINQETQYF. The genes are TRBV12-3 or TRBV12-4 and TRBJ2-5; D uncertain. V lost 5 bases to trimming and J lost 0 bases, with 16 bases between them. This CDR3 comprises 16 residues.

CDR3 bases: TGCGCCAGCAGCCAAGAGCACCGGGGCGCATATGGCTACACCTTC. Its translation: CASSQEHRGAYGYTF. The V gene is TRBV4-3, the J gene TRBJ1-2; tentatively, D is TRBD1 (5 bases). The germline gives CDR1 LGHNA, CDR2 YSLEER. The CDR3 contains 15 residues. Trimming removed 0 bases from V and 5 bases from J, with 13 bases in between.

The V gene is TRBV19, the J gene TRBJ1-1; D uncertain. Germline CDR1 is LNHDA and CDR2 is SQIVND (reference sequence). V lost 3 bases and J 0 bases, leaving 11 bases between the germline ends. This CDR3 has 15 amino acids. The CDR3 DNA sequence: TGTGCCAGTAGTATTCGGGATAGCATGAACACTGAAGCTTTCTTT. Protein product: CASSIRDSMNTEAFF.

This clonotype was counted at least ten times. Sequence at one end of the junction differs from germline and may be a read error. This sequence joins TRBV29-1 and TRBJ2-5; possibly TRBD1 for D (6 bases). Germline V gives CDR1 SQVTM, CDR2 ANQGSEA. The CDR3 covers 13 residues. The CDR3 is CSVEGTDQGTQYF. The DNA for the CDR3 is TGCAGCGTTGAAGGGACAGATCAAGGGACCCAGTACTTC.